The rows below give T cell receptor beta chains drawn from one sample of a study of T cell responses to AZD1222 COVID-19 vaccine. Here immunoSEQ multiplex PCR was the method, and the copy in TCRdb shows in-frame clones only, minus some. The sample records 120,000 to 150,000 clones, 85% to 95% being singletons. Sequenced material: peripheral blood, taken on day 0 of AZD1222 vaccination. The receptors here all came from an adult in good health. Both conserved end residues are part of each CDR3. A D gene is named only where the DNA matches it firmly. Size values are once, few and many counts, or a class for expanded clones, and some rows have none.

V gene,clone size,J gene,D gene,CDR3 DNA,CDR3 protein
TRBV11-3,-,TRBJ2-2,TRBD2,TGTGCCAGCAGCTCCAACGAAAGGACTAGCGGGAGGAGCGGGGAGCTGTTTTTT,CASSSNERTSGRSGELFF
TRBV6-5,once,TRBJ1-1,-,TGTGCCAGCAGTTACTCGAAAACGGGCACTGAAGCTTTCTTT,CASSYSKTGTEAFF
TRBV11-2,-,TRBJ2-7,TRBD1,TGTGCCAGCAGCTTGGCCGGGACAGGGGATAGCTACGAGCAGTACTTC,CASSLAGTGDSYEQYF
TRBV7-2,-,TRBJ2-5,TRBD1,TGTGCCAGCAGCTTAGCCAGGGACAGGGGACTAGAGACCCAGTACTTC,CASSLARDRGLETQYF
TRBV29-1,-,TRBJ1-1,-,TGCAGCGTTGAAGATCGGACGCATCCCACTGAAGCTTTCTTT,CSVEDRTHPTEAFF
TRBV19,-,TRBJ2-7,-,TGTGCCAGTAGTACTCCAGGGACCTACGAGCAGTACTTC,CASSTPGTYEQYF
TRBV7-2,-,TRBJ1-4,-,TGTGCCAGCAGTTACGGGAGTACCTTAAATGAAAAACTGTTTTTT,CASSYGSTLNEKLFF
TRBV11-2,-,TRBJ2-1,TRBD2,TGTGCCAGCAGCTTAGGTGGACTAGCGGGCGATTCCTACAATGAGCAGTTCTTC,CASSLGGLAGDSYNEQFF
TRBV6-1,-,TRBJ1-4,-,TGTGCCAGCAGTGAGTCCCATTGGGGAACTAATGAAAAACTGTTTTTT,CASSESHWGTNEKLFF
TRBV27,-,TRBJ2-5,TRBD2,TGTGCCAGCAGCCGACTAGCGTTGAGGGAGACCCAGTACTTC,CASSRLALRETQYF
TRBV7-9,-,TRBJ2-5,-,TGTGCCAGCGACCACGGGGTCAGTGAGACCCAGTACTTC,CASDHGVSETQYF
TRBV7-3,-,TRBJ2-6,-,TGTGCCAGCAGCTCTTCGGCTGGGGCCAACGTCCTGACTTTC,CASSSSAGANVLTF
TRBV19,-,TRBJ1-4,-,TGTGCCAGTACTTACAGGGCAACTAATGAAAAACTGTTTTTT,CASTYRATNEKLFF
TRBV6-4,once,TRBJ1-6,-,TGTGCCAGCAGTAACCAAGGGGGAGGAGGGGTTACTTCACCCCTCCACTTT,CASSNQGGGGVTSPLHF
TRBV11-3,-,TRBJ1-1,-,TGTGCCAGCAGTAACGGTGGGGGTACTGAAGCTTTCTTT,CASSNGGGTEAFF
TRBV7-8,-,TRBJ1-3,-,TGTGCCAGCAGCTGGGACGGAACCTCTGGAAACACCATATATTTT,CASSWDGTSGNTIYF
TRBV5-5,-,TRBJ1-2,-,TGTGCCAGCCAATTAGACAGCAGCCTCTATGGCTACACCTTC,CASQLDSSLYGYTF
TRBV11-2,-,TRBJ2-7,-,TGTGCCAGCAGCTTAGAACCTCAAACCGAGCAGTACTTC,CASSLEPQTEQYF
TRBV5-1,-,TRBJ2-5,-,TGCGCCAGCAGCTCGCGACTTCAAGAGACCCAGTACTTC,CASSSRLQETQYF
TRBV7-2,-,TRBJ2-2,-,TGTGCCAGCAGCTCCTTTGACGGGGAGCTGTTTTTT,CASSSFDGELFF
TRBV7-6,-,TRBJ1-6,-,TGTGCCAGCAGCTTAGCACAGGGAGGGAATTCACCCCTCCACTTT,CASSLAQGGNSPLHF
TRBV2,-,TRBJ1-2,TRBD1,TGTGCCAGCAGGGGCTTTGGACAGGTGGTTGGCTACACCTTC,CASRGFGQVVGYTF
TRBV7-6,-,TRBJ2-7,-,TGTGCCAGCAGCCCAAGCTTGGGAGTGTACGAGCAGTACTTC,CASSPSLGVYEQYF
TRBV3-1/TRBV3-2,-,TRBJ2-7,-,TGTGCCAGCAGCCCGACCAATTACCATTCCGAGCAGTACTTC,CASSPTNYHSEQYF
TRBV2,-,TRBJ2-1,-,TGTGCCGACAGCTACTCCTACAATGAGCAGTTCTTC,CADSYSYNEQFF
TRBV5-4,-,TRBJ1-5,TRBD1,TGTGCCAGCAGCTTGGACAGGGGCAACCAGCCCCAGCATTTT,CASSLDRGNQPQHF
TRBV7-6,-,TRBJ2-2,-,TGTGCCAGCAGCTTAAGGGGCGCGGGACAGTCAAACACCGGGGAGCTGTTTTTT,CASSLRGAGQSNTGELFF
TRBV9,-,TRBJ2-3,-,TGTGCCAGCAGGAGGCGGGACAGACTAGGGGATACGCAGTATTTT,CASRRRDRLGDTQYF
TRBV19,-,TRBJ2-1,-,TGTGCAGCAGGGTCAGCGACAAGCTCCTACAATGAGCAGTTCTTC,CAAGSATSSYNEQFF
TRBV5-1,-,TRBJ1-1,-,TGCGCCAGCAGCCCTGAGGGGTGGTGGAACACTGAAGCTTTCTTT,CASSPEGWWNTEAFF
TRBV19,-,TRBJ1-3,-,TGTGCCAGTAGGTTTACATGGAGCTCTGGAAACACCATATATTTT,CASRFTWSSGNTIYF
TRBV5-1,-,TRBJ1-1,-,TGCGCCAGCAGCTTGGCAGCAGGGACTAACGTGAACACTGAAGCTTTCTTT,CASSLAAGTNVNTEAFF
TRBV27,-,TRBJ2-7,TRBD2,TGTGCCAGCAGTTTGTTGGGGATGGGGGGGTCCCATTATAAGCAGTACTTC,CASSLLGMGGSHYKQYF
TRBV28,-,TRBJ2-7,TRBD1,TGTGCCAGCAGCCACCAGGACAGGGGGCGACGGGAGCAGTACTTC,CASSHQDRGRREQYF
TRBV7-6,once,TRBJ2-7,-,TGTGCCAGCAGCTTACGGCGCGGGGACGAGCAGTACTTC,CASSLRRGDEQYF
TRBV20-1,-,TRBJ2-7,-,TGCAGTGCTAGAGTGGTCAACGAGCAGTACTTC,CSARVVNEQYF
TRBV6-5,-,TRBJ1-6,-,TGTGCCAGCAGTAAGGCCCAACAGGGCCCCCTCCACTTT,CASSKAQQGPLHF
TRBV2,-,TRBJ1-2,TRBD1,TGTGCCAGCAGTAACCGGGACAGTGGAGATGGCTACACCTTC,CASSNRDSGDGYTF
TRBV9,-,TRBJ1-3,-,TGTGCCAGCAGCCGACACTCTGGAAACACCATATATTTT,CASSRHSGNTIYF
TRBV5-6,-,TRBJ1-5,-,TGTGCCAGCAGCTCTATAAATAGCAATCAGCCCCAGCATTTT,CASSSINSNQPQHF
TRBV5-1,-,TRBJ1-4,-,TGCGCCAGCAGCCCGAACCCAGCAACTAATGAAAAACTGTTTTTT,CASSPNPATNEKLFF
TRBV4-1,-,TRBJ1-4,TRBD1,TGCGCCAGCAGCCACGGACAGGGGGCCCTTGCCTCTAATGAAAAACTGTTTTTT,CASSHGQGALASNEKLFF
TRBV18,-,TRBJ1-5,TRBD1,TGTGCCAGCTCACTAACAGGGGACCTCAATCAGCCCCAGCATTTT,CASSLTGDLNQPQHF
TRBV7-9,-,TRBJ1-4,TRBD1,TGTGCCAGCAGCTCGGGACAGATAAATGAAAAACTGTTTTTT,CASSSGQINEKLFF
TRBV7-2,-,TRBJ2-7,TRBD1,TGTGCCAGCAGCTTAGACCCGACAGGGGTCGTCTACGAGCAGTACTTC,CASSLDPTGVVYEQYF
TRBV3-1/TRBV3-2,-,TRBJ1-6,TRBD1,TGTGCCAGCAGTTACGACAGGGGGACGGAGTCACCCCTCCACTTT,CASSYDRGTESPLHF
TRBV20-1,-,TRBJ2-1,TRBD2,TGCAGTGCTAGTAACATTTGGCGGACTAGCGGGAGCACAGCCTACAATGAGCAGTTCTTC,CSASNIWRTSGSTAYNEQFF
TRBV6-1,-,TRBJ2-7,-,TGTGCCAGCAGTGAAAACGCGGATTCCTACGAGCAGTACTTC,CASSENADSYEQYF
TRBV6-2/TRBV6-3,-,TRBJ1-4,-,TGTGCCAGCAGTTCAATAGGTGAAAAACTGTTTTTT,CASSSIGEKLFF